What follows describes a single T cell receptor beta chain. PCR was performed using 60 Vbeta and 13 Jbeta primers. TCRdb's table, derived via immunoSEQ multiplex PCR, lists solely in-frame clones and lacks some. The data hold more than 90,000 clones, with approximately 70% observed a single time. The CDR3 is 18 residues long. Trimming removed 1 base from V and 0 bases from J; junction bases left unmatched: 10. Per the germline V gene, CDR1 is ENHRY and CDR2 is SYGVKD. The sample comes from a study of cytomegalovirus exposure and HLA in healthy donors. The specimen was PBMCs. The receptor's source is a woman aged 30 to 39 in good health and CMV-seronegative. The chain carries TRBV10-3 and TRBJ1-2; 8 nucleotides line up with TRBD1. This CDR3 is CAISEFGTGRIANYGYTF. The CDR3, as DNA: TGTGCCATCAGTGAGTTCGGGACAGGAAGAATAGCTAACTATGGCTACACCTTC.